This T cell receptor beta chain is from a study of cytomegalovirus exposure and HLA in healthy donors. In the study overall: Among the roughly 400 genotyped donors, around 81% were placed in the Caucasian-associated ancestry cluster. Findings of the study overall: Within the data, a cluster of highly shared sequence variants was likely a sequencing artifact. In a later analysis, at a false discovery rate of 0.05, 16,951 TCR beta sequences matched HLA alleles.

Of note for this clone: What it recognizes is unknown.

Germline CDR1 reads KGHSH; CDR2 reads LQKENI. V was cut by 4 bases and J by 1 base, with 14 bases left in between. The CDR3 has 16 residues. Primers included in the PCR were 60 Vbeta and 13 Jbeta primers. TCRdb's copy holds only in-frame clones and misses some; the assay was immunoSEQ multiplex PCR. The sample shows fewer than 150,000 clones, 70% to 80% of them seen only once. This chain joins TRBV18 and TRBJ2-4; tentatively, D is TRBD1 (6 bases). The receptor comes from a man in his fifties or sixties in good health and CMV-seropositive. Material for sequencing was PBMCs. CDR3 sequence reads: CASSLQGRGAKNIQYF. CDR3 DNA sequence: TGTGCCAGCTCACTGCAGGGGAGAGGGGCCAAAAACATTCAGTACTTC.